The 25 T cell receptor beta chains given below trace back to one sample, sequenced in a study of T cell repertoires in cytomegalovirus infection. TCRdb re-analysed the reads in MiXCR, keeping a single row per CDR3 protein. The profile shows 200,000 to 300,000 distinct CDR3 sequences, roughly 6.5% of them singletons. Sequencing used PBMCs. The receptors stem from a human donor in good health (CMV status not recorded). Some clones in this sample may be carry-over from other donors' samples.

This clonotype was observed at least ten times. This chain uses TRBV6-5 with TRBJ1-1, with D maybe TRBD1 (6 bases). Trimming took 6 bases from V and 5 from J, leaving 16 bases between them. Germline-derived CDR1 and CDR2 are MNHEY and SVGAGI. The CDR3 has 14 residues. The CDR3 region is CASSLAGAGTEAFF. Written as DNA, the CDR3 is TGTGCCAGCAGCCTTGCAGGGGCGGGTACTGAAGCTTTCTTT.

At least ten counts were recorded for this clonotype. The chain employs TRBV7-8 and TRBJ2-7, with 7 nucleotides matching TRBD2. The junction had 9 bases not matched to a gene; V was cut back by 2 bases and J by 5 bases. CDR1 SGHVS and CDR2 FQNEAQ come from the germline V gene. The CDR3 is 15 residues long. The CDR3 reads CASSLLGGGENEQYF. The CDR3 DNA follows: TGTGCCAGCAGCTTATTGGGGGGGGGAGAGAACGAGCAGTACTTC.

This clonotype showed up many times. V gene TRBV7-2 combines with J gene TRBJ1-3, with D possibly being TRBD1 (5 bases). The CDR3 has 14 residues. Trimming cost V 3 bases and J 2 bases, with 8 bases left between them. CDR1 is SGHTA and CDR2 is FQGNSA in the germline V gene. The CDR3 DNA is TGTGCCAGCAGCTTCGGAGGGGCTGGAAACACCATATATTTT. Its translation: CASSFGGAGNTIYF.

This clonotype was detected ten times or more. The J gene is TRBJ1-2, the V gene TRBV28, with no clear D. Trimming shortened V by 5 bases and J by 6 bases, and 10 bases separated the two germline ends. CDR1 and CDR2 (germline): MDHEN, SYDVKM. CDR3 length equals 12 residues. DNA of the CDR3: TGTGCCAGCAGTCAGCAACCTGATGGCTACACCTTC. It yields the protein CASSQQPDGYTF.

This clonotype was counted ten times or more. V and J are TRBV7-2 and TRBJ2-7, with a possible D match to TRBD2 (6 bases). In germline, CDR1 is SGHTA, CDR2 FQGNSA. The CDR3 runs to 13 residues. V gave up 5 bases and J gave up 1 base, with 9 bases separating them. The CDR3: CASSRDWSYEQYF. The CDR3 nucleotides are TGTGCCAGCAGCCGGGACTGGTCCTACGAGCAGTACTTC. Full variable domain (outside the CDR3, taken from reference TRBV7-2 and TRBJ2-7): GAGVSQSPSNKVTEKGKDVELRCDPISGHTALYWYRQSLGQGLEFLIYFQGNSAPDKSGLPSDRFSAERTGGSVSTLTIQRTQQEDSAVYLCASSRDWSYEQYFGPGTRLTVT.

This clonotype was seen at least ten times. The gene calls are TRBV5-6 and TRBJ2-5; 7 nucleotides agree with TRBD1. Trimming removed 1 base from V and 1 base from J; junction bases left unmatched: 7. The length of the CDR3 is 16 residues. Germline values: CDR1 SGHDT, CDR2 YYEEEE. The CDR3 loop reads CASSLPTGQPQETQYF. The CDR3 region has the DNA TGTGCCAGCAGCTTGCCGACGGGACAGCCCCAAGAGACCCAGTACTTC.

Ten or more counts support this clonotype. J is TRBJ2-4 and V is TRBV6-2 or TRBV6-3; D not resolved. The ends were cut back, 10 bases at V and 6 bases at J, with 10 bases in the middle. The CDR3 has 11 residues. Germline CDR1 is MNHEY and CDR2 is SVGEGT. The CDR3 sequence is CATELGNIQYF. The CDR3 region has the DNA TGTGCCACCGAACTCGGAAACATTCAGTACTTC.

The sample holds many counts of this clonotype. The chain combines TRBV7-2 with TRBJ1-5; D unclear. Trimming removed 5 bases at V and 10 bases at J, with 18 bases between. CDR3 length: 14 residues. Germline lookup yields CDR1 SGHTA and CDR2 FQGNSA. CDR3 protein: CASSPRRAGGPQHF. DNA for the CDR3: TGTGCCAGCAGCCCAAGGCGGGCCGGCGGTCCCCAGCATTTT.

This clonotype was seen only a few times. A read error may explain this, as a much larger clone is one base away. This chain connects TRBV20-1 to TRBJ1-5; 11 positions agree with TRBD1. With V trimmed by 0 bases and J by 6 bases, 1 base remained unmatched. CDR1 is DFQATT, CDR2 SNEGSKA, per germline (reference sequence). CDR3 length equals 14 residues. The CDR3 region is CSAREGTGGQPQHF. CDR3 DNA sequence: TGCAGTGCTAGAGAAGGGACAGGGGGTCAGCCCCAGCATTTT.

There are many counts of this clonotype. This chain uses TRBV15 with TRBJ1-5, with unresolved D. In germline, CDR1 is LNHNV, CDR2 YYDKDF (reference sequence). Deletions cut 1 base from V and 5 bases from J, with 6 bases between. The CDR3 totals 13 residues. The CDR3 sequence: CATSRGLDQPQHF. The CDR3 nucleotides read TGTGCCACCAGCAGAGGGCTTGATCAGCCCCAGCATTTT.

This clonotype has ten or more counts. The rearrangement links TRBV6-1 to TRBJ2-1; the D gene is possibly TRBD1 (6 bases). This CDR3 spans 19 amino acids. Germline assignment: CDR1 MNHNS and CDR2 SASEGT. V was pared by 4 bases and J by 0 bases, with 22 bases between. The CDR3 bases are TGTGCCAGCAGTGGAACACTTGGACAGCTGCTTAGCTCCTACAATGAGCAGTTCTTC. Translated, it gives CASSGTLGQLLSSYNEQFF.

The J gene is TRBJ1-5, the V gene TRBV15; no clear D. Germline assignment: CDR1 LNHNV and CDR2 YYDKDF (reference sequence). V lost 3 bases and J lost 7, with 10 bases in between. The CDR3 length is 13 residues. CDR3 loop: CATSSDNRQPQHF. For the CDR3, the DNA is TGTGCCACCAGCAGCGATAACCGACAGCCCCAGCATTTT.

As to this clonotype: Just one base apart from a much larger clone, this may be a read error. This sequence joins TRBV29-1 and TRBJ2-7; D is undetermined. Germline CDR1 and CDR2: SQVTM and ANQGSEA. CDR3 length: 11 amino acids. The CDR3 region has the DNA TGCAGCGTTATGACCACCTACAAGCAGTACTTC. It yields the protein CSVMTTYKQYF.

This clonotype was counted many times. The rearrangement uses TRBV5-1 and TRBJ2-5; the D gene is possibly TRBD1 (6 bases). V lost 7 bases to trimming and J lost 0 bases, with 7 bases between them. This CDR3 has 12 amino acids. In germline, CDR1 is SGHRS, CDR2 YFSETQ. CDR3 nucleotides: TGCGCCAGCGGACAGAACCAAGAGACCCAGTACTTC. It encodes CASGQNQETQYF.

This clonotype has a handful of counts. This chain joins TRBV20-1 and TRBJ2-4; TRBD2 aligns across 14 bases. This CDR3 has 15 residues. V lost 6 bases, J lost 8 bases, and 9 bases stayed unmatched. The germline V gene has CDR1 DFQATT and CDR2 SNEGSKA (reference sequence). CDR3 residues: CSALTSGGAMDIQYF. The CDR3, as DNA: TGCAGTGCCCTGACTAGCGGGGGGGCTATGGACATTCAGTACTTC.

Many counts were recorded for this clonotype. V is TRBV6-4 and J is TRBJ1-1, with 12 bases that match TRBD1. The CDR3 sequence is 18 residues long. Trimming at V came to 7 bases and at J to 0 bases, leaving 12 bases not matched to a gene. Germline-derived CDR1 and CDR2 are MRHNA and SNTAGT. The CDR3, as DNA: TGTGCCAGCACCCAGGCCGTGGGACAGGGGGCCATGAACACTGAAGCTTTCTTT. This codes for CASTQAVGQGAMNTEAFF.

This clonotype has at least ten counts. The chain is built from TRBV5-1 and TRBJ2-1; 7 bases align to TRBD2. Germline V gene sequence: CDR1 SGHRS, CDR2 YFSETQ. With 5 bases clipped from V and 6 bases from J, the junction kept 8 bases outside the gene matches. This CDR3 has 14 residues. CDR3 sequence (DNA): TGCGCCAGCAGAGGGGCTAGCGGTTCCAATGAGCAGTTCTTC. Protein product: CASRGASGSNEQFF.

The chain has TRBV29-1 and TRBJ1-2; 7 nucleotides match TRBD1. This CDR3 comprises 11 residues. The trim removed 7 bases at V and 7 bases at J, leaving 6 bases unmatched. Germline V gene lookup returns CDR1 SQVTM and CDR2 ANQGSEA. This CDR3 reads CSAGTAAGYTF. CDR3 nucleotide sequence: TGCAGCGCTGGGACAGCCGCTGGCTACACCTTC. Full variable domain (rest looked up from reference TRBV29-1 and TRBJ1-2): SAVISQKPSRDICQRGTSLTIQCQVDSQVTMMFWYRQQPGQSLTLIATANQGSEATYESGFVIDKFPISRPNLTFSTLTVSNMSPEDSSIYLCSAGTAAGYTFGSGTRLTVV.

This clonotype showed up many times. A junction boundary mismatches the germline segment, possibly from a read error. The chain joins TRBV5-1 to TRBJ2-2; no clear D. Germline values: CDR1 SGHRS, CDR2 YFSETQ. This CDR3 contains 15 residues. Here the CDR3 reads CASSLVGSNTGELFF. DNA of the CDR3: TGTGCCAGCAGCTTAGTGGGATCGAACACCGGGGAGCTGTTTTTT.

This clonotype occurred many times. This chain joins TRBV4-2 and TRBJ1-2; TRBD1 matches at 8 bases. J was trimmed by 3 bases and V by 1 base; bases with no gene match: 4. Germline V gene data show CDR1 as LGHNA and CDR2 as YNFKEQ. The CDR3 totals 15 residues. The CDR3 is CASSQVDRGDYGYTF. CDR3 coding DNA: TGTGCCAGCAGCCAAGTCGACAGGGGAGACTATGGCTACACCTTC.

This clonotype has at least ten counts. The V gene is TRBV6-2 or TRBV6-3, the J gene TRBJ2-7, with 10 nucleotides matching TRBD2. This CDR3 is built from 17 residues. The trim removed 2 bases at V and 5 bases at J, leaving 12 bases unmatched. The germline V gene encodes CDR1 MNHEY and CDR2 SVGEGT. As DNA, the CDR3 is TGTGCCAGCAGTTACGGGCTAGCGGGAGCCTCCTACAACGAGCAGTACTTC. Encoded protein: CASSYGLAGASYNEQYF.

This clonotype showed up many times. The V call is TRBV20-1, the J call TRBJ2-1; D uncertain. The germline V gene encodes CDR1 DFQATT and CDR2 SNEGSKA (reference sequence). The CDR3 is made up of 11 amino acids. V lost 6 bases to trimming and J lost 3 bases, with 6 bases between them. The CDR3 is CSALDYNEQFF. DNA for the CDR3: TGCAGTGCCCTTGACTACAATGAGCAGTTCTTC.

This clonotype has a count of ten or more. The V and J genes are TRBV7-2 and TRBJ2-2; 7 bases align to TRBD2. The germline V gene encodes CDR1 SGHTA and CDR2 FQGNSA. The CDR3 has 15 amino acids. V was pared by 0 bases and J by 5 bases, with 3 bases of the junction left unmatched. The CDR3 nucleotides read TGTGCCAGCAGCTTAGCCCCGGGGGGTACCGGGGAGCTGTTTTTT. It translates to CASSLAPGGTGELFF. The full variable domain, rest sourced from reference TRBV7-2 and TRBJ2-2, is GAGVSQSPSNKVTEKGKDVELRCDPISGHTALYWYRQSLGQGLEFLIYFQGNSAPDKSGLPSDRFSAERTGGSVSTLTIQRTQQEDSAVYLCASSLAPGGTGELFFGEGSRLTVL.

This clonotype was counted ten times or more. The chain is built from TRBV5-4 and TRBJ1-1; D possibly corresponds to TRBD1 (6 bases). The germline V and J ends were trimmed by 2 bases and 4 bases, with 15 bases remaining between them. Germline lookup yields CDR1 SGHNT and CDR2 YYREEE (reference sequence). The CDR3 is made up of 15 amino acids. The DNA of the CDR3 is TGTGCCAGCAGCTTTTTTCAGGGGCAAGGCACTGAAGCTTTCTTT. It yields the protein CASSFFQGQGTEAFF.

There are many counts of this clonotype. The V and J genes are TRBV7-8 and TRBJ2-5; D gene ambiguous. The CDR3 covers 15 residues. The germline V and J ends were trimmed by 0 bases and 4 bases, with 12 bases remaining between them. The germline V gene encodes CDR1 SGHVS and CDR2 FQNEAQ. CDR3 sequence reads: CASSLAVRGIETQYF. The CDR3, as DNA: TGTGCCAGCAGCTTAGCAGTTAGAGGTATAGAGACCCAGTACTTC.